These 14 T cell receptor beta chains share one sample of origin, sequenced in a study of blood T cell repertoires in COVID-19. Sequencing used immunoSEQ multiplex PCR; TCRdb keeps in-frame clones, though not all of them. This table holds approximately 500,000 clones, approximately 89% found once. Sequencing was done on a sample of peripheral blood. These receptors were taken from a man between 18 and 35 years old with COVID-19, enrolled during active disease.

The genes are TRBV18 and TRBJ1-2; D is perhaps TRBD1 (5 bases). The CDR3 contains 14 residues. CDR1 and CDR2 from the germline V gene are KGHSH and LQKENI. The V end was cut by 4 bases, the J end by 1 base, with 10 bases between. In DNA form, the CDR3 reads TGTGCCAGCTCACGGGGCCAGGATAACTATGGCTACACCTTC. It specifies CASSRGQDNYGYTF.

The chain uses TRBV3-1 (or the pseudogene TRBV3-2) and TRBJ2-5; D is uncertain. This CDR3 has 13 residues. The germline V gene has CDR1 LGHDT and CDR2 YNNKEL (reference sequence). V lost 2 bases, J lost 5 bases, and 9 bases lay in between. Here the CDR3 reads CASSQRYPETQYF. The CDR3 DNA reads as TGTGCCAGCAGCCAACGGTACCCCGAGACCCAGTACTTC.

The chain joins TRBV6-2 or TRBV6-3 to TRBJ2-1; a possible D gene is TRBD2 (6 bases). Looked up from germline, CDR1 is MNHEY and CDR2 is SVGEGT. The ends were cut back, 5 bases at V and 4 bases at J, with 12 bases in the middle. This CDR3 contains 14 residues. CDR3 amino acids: CASSQGLIYNEQFF. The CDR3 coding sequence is TGTGCCAGCAGTCAGGGACTTATATACAATGAGCAGTTCTTC.

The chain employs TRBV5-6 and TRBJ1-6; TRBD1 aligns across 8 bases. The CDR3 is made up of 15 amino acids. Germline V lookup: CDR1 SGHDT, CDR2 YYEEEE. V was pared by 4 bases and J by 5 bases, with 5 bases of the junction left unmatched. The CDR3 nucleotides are TGTGCCAGCAGCCGAACGGGACAGGATAATTCACCCCTCCACTTT. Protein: CASSRTGQDNSPLHF.

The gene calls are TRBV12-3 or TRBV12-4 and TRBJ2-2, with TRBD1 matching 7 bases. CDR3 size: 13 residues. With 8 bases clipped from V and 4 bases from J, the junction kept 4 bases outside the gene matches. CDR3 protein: CASSGQITGELFF. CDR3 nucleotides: TGTGCCAGCTCGGGACAGATCACCGGGGAGCTGTTTTTT.

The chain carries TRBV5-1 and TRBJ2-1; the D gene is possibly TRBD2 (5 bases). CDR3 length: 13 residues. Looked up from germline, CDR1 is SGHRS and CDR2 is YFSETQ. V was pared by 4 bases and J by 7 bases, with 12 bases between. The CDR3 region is CASSPGIRNEQFF. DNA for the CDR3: TGCGCCAGCAGCCCCGGGATTCGGAATGAGCAGTTCTTC.

The CDR3: CAWANSGRASVEQYF. The CDR3 region has the DNA TGTGCCTGGGCGAACAGCGGGAGAGCTTCTGTCGAGCAGTACTTC. The V and J genes are TRBV30 and TRBJ2-7, with 8 bases matching TRBD2. The CDR3 sequence is 15 residues long. V trimming: 5 bases; J trimming: 6 bases; junction bases outside the gene matches: 15. From germline, CDR1 is GTSNPN and CDR2 SVGIG (reference sequence). The variable domain in full, completed from reference TRBV30 and TRBJ2-7, reads SQTIHQWPATLVQPVGSPLSLECTVEGTSNPNLYWYRQAAGRGLQLLFYSVGIGQISSEVPQNLSASRPQDRQFILSSKKLLLSDSGFYLCAWANSGRASVEQYFGPGTRLTVT.

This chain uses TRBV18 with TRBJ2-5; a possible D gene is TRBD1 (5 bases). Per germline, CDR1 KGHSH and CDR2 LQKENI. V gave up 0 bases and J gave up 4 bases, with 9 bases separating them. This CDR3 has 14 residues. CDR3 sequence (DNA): TGTGCCAGCTCACCACCGGGCAGGGCAGAGACCCAGTACTTC. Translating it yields CASSPPGRAETQYF.

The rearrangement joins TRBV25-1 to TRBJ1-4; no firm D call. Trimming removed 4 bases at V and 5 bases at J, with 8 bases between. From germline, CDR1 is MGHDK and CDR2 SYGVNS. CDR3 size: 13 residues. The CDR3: CASSGYINEKLFF. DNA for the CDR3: TGTGCCAGCAGTGGATACATCAATGAAAAACTGTTTTTT.

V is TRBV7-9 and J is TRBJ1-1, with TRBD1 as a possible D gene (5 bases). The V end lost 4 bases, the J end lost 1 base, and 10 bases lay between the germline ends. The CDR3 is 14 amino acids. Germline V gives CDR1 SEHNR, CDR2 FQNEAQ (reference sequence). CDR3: CASSSGLTNTEAFF. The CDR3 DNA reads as TGTGCCAGCAGCTCGGGACTTACGAACACTGAAGCTTTCTTT. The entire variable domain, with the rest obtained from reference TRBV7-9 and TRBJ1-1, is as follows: DTGVSQNPRHKITKRGQNVTFRCDPISEHNRLYWYRQTLGQGPEFLTYFQNEAQLEKSRLLSDRFSAERPKGSFSTLEIQRTEQGDSAMYLCASSSGLTNTEAFFGQGTRLTVV.

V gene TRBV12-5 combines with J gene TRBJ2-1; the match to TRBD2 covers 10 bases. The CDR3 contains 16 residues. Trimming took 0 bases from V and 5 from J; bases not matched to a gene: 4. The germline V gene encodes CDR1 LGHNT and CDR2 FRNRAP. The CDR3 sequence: CASGLVLAGTHNEQFF. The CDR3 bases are TGTGCTAGTGGTTTGGTACTAGCGGGGACCCACAATGAGCAGTTCTTC.

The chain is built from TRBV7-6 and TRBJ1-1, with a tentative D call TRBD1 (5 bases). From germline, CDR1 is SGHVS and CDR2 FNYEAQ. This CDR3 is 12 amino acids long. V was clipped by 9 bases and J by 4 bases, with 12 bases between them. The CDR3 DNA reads TGTGCCAGTCAGGGTAGGAGCACTGAAGCTTTCTTT. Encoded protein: CASQGRSTEAFF. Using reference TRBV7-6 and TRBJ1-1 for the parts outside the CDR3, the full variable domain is GAGVSQSPRYKVTKRGQDVALRCDPISGHVSLYWYRQALGQGPEFLTYFNYEAQQDKSGLPNDRFSAERPEGSISTLTIQRTEQRDSAMYRCASQGRSTEAFFGQGTRLTVV.

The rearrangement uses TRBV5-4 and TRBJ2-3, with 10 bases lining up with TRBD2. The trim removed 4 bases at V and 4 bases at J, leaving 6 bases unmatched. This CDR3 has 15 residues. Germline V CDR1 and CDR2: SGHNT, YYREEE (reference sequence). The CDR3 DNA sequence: TGTGCCAGCAGCACACCACTAGCGGGATCAGATACGCAGTATTTT. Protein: CASSTPLAGSDTQYF.

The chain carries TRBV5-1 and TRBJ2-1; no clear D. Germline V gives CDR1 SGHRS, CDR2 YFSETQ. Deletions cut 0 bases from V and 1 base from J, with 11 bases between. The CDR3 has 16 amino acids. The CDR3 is CASSLGMSPSYNEQFF. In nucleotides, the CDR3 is TGCGCCAGCAGCTTGGGAATGAGTCCGTCCTACAATGAGCAGTTCTTC.